These 11 T cell receptor beta chains came from one sample sequenced in a study of low-dose radiotherapy and immunotherapy resistance in tumors. Time point defined: before trial treatment. TRAV- and TRBV-specific primers, spanning alpha and beta chains, primed first-strand cDNA. TCR amplification used roughly 20 PCR cycles, a constant-region primer and a V-primer adapter. One entry per CDR3 protein, called by TCRdb with MiXCR from the reads. The sample holds 85,000 to 95,000 distinct CDR3 sequences, 8% to 10% seen once. This material consisted of PBMCs, taken before treatment. These receptors were obtained from a male donor with prostate cancer.

This rearrangement joins TRBV7-9 to TRBJ1-3; the D is unclear. V was shortened by 4 bases and J by 11 bases, with 12 bases between the two germline ends. This CDR3 region has 12 residues. Germline CDR1 SEHNR, CDR2 FQNEAQ (reference sequence). CDR3 in amino acids: CASSSPRRSIYF. CDR3 DNA sequence: TGTGCCAGCAGCTCTCCCCGCCGGTCCATATATTTT.

This clonotype was seen ten or more times. In DNA form, the CDR3 reads TGTGCCAGCACCTTACAGGGTTTCCAGCCCCAGCATTTT. Its translation is CASTLQGFQPQHF. The chain links TRBV6-6 to TRBJ1-5, with D possibly matching TRBD1 (6 bases). The germline V and J ends were trimmed by 7 bases and 7 bases, with 14 bases remaining between them. The CDR3 runs to 13 residues. Germline values: CDR1 MNHNY, CDR2 SVGAGI (reference sequence).

In its sample, this clonotype was seen many times. The J gene is TRBJ2-5, the V gene TRBV7-6; D is uncertain. The ends were cut back, 5 bases at V and 1 base at J, with 8 bases in the middle. The CDR3 length is 13 residues. In germline, CDR1 is SGHVS, CDR2 FNYEAQ. DNA for the CDR3: TGTGCCAGCAGCGCCGACACCCAAGAGACCCAGTACTTC. This codes for CASSADTQETQYF.

This clonotype came up a few times. The rearrangement links TRBV7-2 to TRBJ2-3; 10 bases match TRBD1. CDR1 is SGHTA, CDR2 FQGNSA, per germline. J gave up 4 bases and V 6 bases, and 7 bases lay outside the gene matches. CDR3 size: 15 residues. CDR3 amino acids: CASSPGQGLSDTQYF. The CDR3 coding sequence is TGTGCCAGCAGTCCGGGACAGGGGTTATCAGATACGCAGTATTTT.

This clonotype has a count of ten or more. This chain connects TRBV20-1 to TRBJ2-1, with 12 bases lining up with TRBD2. V gave up 5 bases and J gave up 0 bases; unmatched junction bases: 5. The germline V gene has CDR1 DFQATT and CDR2 SNEGSKA (reference sequence). The CDR3 length is 16 residues. CDR3 sequence reads: CSAPRTSGISYNEQFF. The CDR3 coding sequence is TGCAGTGCTCCCCGGACTAGCGGGATCTCCTACAATGAGCAGTTCTTC.

This clonotype was found many times. J is TRBJ2-2 and V is TRBV7-2; no definite D call. CDR1 is SGHTA, CDR2 FQGNSA, per germline. V lost 5 bases and J lost 5, with 9 bases in between. This CDR3 comprises 13 residues. The CDR3 DNA follows: TGTGCCAGCAGCCTGACCTGGACCGGGGAGCTGTTTTTT. It encodes CASSLTWTGELFF.

This clonotype has a count of ten or more. The chain carries TRBV20-1 and TRBJ2-1; 8 bases agree with TRBD2. Unmatched junction bases numbered 7, after V lost 3 bases and J lost 6 bases. Germline lookup yields CDR1 DFQATT and CDR2 SNEGSKA (reference sequence). The CDR3 contains 14 residues. The CDR3 nucleotides read TGCAGTGCTAGGCGGAGCGGGAGCCCCAATGAGCAGTTCTTC. Its protein product is CSARRSGSPNEQFF.

This clonotype was found many times. The chain carries TRBV20-1 and TRBJ2-1, with D perhaps matching TRBD2 (7 bases). Germline V gene sequence: CDR1 DFQATT, CDR2 SNEGSKA (reference sequence). The CDR3 totals 20 residues. V was shortened by 3 bases and J by 6 bases, with 33 bases between the two germline ends. The DNA of the CDR3 is TGCAGTGCTAGGAGCGAAGGGGGGGACCTACGCTTAGGGCTTGCCAATGAGCAGTTCTTC. It is translated as CSARSEGGDLRLGLANEQFF.

This clonotype has a count of ten or more. The rearrangement joins TRBV28 to TRBJ2-7; 11 positions match TRBD1. Per the germline V gene, CDR1 is MDHEN and CDR2 is SYDVKM. Trimming removed 3 bases from V and 2 bases from J; junction bases left unmatched: 3. The CDR3 spans 15 residues. The DNA of the CDR3 is TGTGCCAGCAGTTTCGGGACAGGGGGGGCCTACGAGCAGTACTTC. Protein sequence: CASSFGTGGAYEQYF.

In this sample, this clonotype turned up many times. The chain couples TRBV3-1 to TRBJ2-7, with 7 bases identical to TRBD1. Germline CDR1 is LGHDT and CDR2 is YNNKEL (reference sequence). CDR3 size: 14 residues. V gave up 3 bases and J gave up 7 bases; unmatched junction bases: 9. Here the CDR3 DNA reads TGTGCCAGCAGCCAGGGGACAGCCGCGGGTGAGCAGTACTTC. It specifies CASSQGTAAGEQYF.

This clonotype was seen many times. This chain joins TRBV9 and TRBJ2-3, with 9 bases matching TRBD1. The CDR3 is 17 residues long. V dropped 4 bases and J dropped 2; count of bases not matched to a gene: 11. Germline V CDR1 and CDR2: SGDLS, YYNGEE. CDR3 amino acids: CASSPPTRTGDTDTQYF. In nucleotides, the CDR3 is TGTGCCAGCAGCCCACCGACTCGGACAGGGGACACAGATACGCAGTATTTT.